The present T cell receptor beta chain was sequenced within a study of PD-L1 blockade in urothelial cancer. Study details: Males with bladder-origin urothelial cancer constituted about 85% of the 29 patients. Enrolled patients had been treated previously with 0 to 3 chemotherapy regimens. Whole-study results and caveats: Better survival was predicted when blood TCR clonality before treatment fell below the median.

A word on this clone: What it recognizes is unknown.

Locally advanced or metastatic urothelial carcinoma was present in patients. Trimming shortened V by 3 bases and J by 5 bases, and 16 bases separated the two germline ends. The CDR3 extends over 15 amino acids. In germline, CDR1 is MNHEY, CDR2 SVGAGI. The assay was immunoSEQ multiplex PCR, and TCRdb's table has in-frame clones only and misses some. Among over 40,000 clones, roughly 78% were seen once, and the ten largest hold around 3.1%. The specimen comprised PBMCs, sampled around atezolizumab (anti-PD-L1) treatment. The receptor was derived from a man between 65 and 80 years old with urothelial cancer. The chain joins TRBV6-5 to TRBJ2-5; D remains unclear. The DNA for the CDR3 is TGTGCCAGCAGTTATACTGCGGCGATTAGGGAGACCCAGTACTTC. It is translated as CASSYTAAIRETQYF.